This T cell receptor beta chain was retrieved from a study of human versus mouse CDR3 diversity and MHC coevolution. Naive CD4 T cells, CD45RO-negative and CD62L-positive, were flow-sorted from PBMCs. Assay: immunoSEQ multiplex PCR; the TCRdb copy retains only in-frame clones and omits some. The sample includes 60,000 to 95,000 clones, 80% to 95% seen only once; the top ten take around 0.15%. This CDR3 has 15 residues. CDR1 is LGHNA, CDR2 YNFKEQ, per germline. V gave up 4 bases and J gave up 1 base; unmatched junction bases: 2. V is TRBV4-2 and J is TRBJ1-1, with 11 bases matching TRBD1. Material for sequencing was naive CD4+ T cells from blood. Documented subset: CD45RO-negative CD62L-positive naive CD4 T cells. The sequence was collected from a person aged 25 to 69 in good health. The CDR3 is CASSLGQGENTEAFF. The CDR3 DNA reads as TGTGCCAGCAGCCTGGGACAGGGGGAGAACACTGAAGCTTTCTTT.